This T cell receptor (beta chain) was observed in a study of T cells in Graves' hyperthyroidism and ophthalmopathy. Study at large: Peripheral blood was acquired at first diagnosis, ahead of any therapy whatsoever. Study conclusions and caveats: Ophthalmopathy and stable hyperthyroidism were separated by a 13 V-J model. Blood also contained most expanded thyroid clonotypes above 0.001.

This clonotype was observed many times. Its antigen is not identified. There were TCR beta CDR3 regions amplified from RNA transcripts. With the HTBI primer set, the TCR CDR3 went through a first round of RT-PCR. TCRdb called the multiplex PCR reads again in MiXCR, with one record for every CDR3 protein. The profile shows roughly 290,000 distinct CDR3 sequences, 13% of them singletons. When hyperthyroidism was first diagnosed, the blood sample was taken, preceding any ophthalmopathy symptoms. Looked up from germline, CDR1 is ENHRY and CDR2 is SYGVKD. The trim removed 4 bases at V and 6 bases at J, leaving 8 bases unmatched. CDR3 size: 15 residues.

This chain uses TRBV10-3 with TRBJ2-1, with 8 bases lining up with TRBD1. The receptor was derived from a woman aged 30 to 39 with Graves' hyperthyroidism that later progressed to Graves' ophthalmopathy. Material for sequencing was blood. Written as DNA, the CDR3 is TGTGCCATCAGTGCCGGACAGGGCACCGCCAATGAGCAGTTCTTC. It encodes CAISAGQGTANEQFF.